Sequencing of this T cell receptor (beta chain) was carried out in a study of cytomegalovirus exposure and HLA in healthy donors. Overall study findings and caveats: Presence/absence analyses assumed roughly uniform sequencing depth across donors.

In regard to this clone: No antigen is known for it.

Vbeta (60) and Jbeta (13) primers were used in the PCR. Profiled with immunoSEQ multiplex PCR; TCRdb holds only in-frame clones, not every one. The sample's table shows 150,000 to 200,000 clones. There are 13 residues in the CDR3. The germline V gene encodes CDR1 SGHTA and CDR2 FQGTGA. The V segment lost 6 bases and the J segment 3 bases; nucleotides outside the gene matches: 4. The receptor comes from a woman aged 55-70 years in good health and CMV-seronegative. The gene calls are TRBV7-3 and TRBJ1-1; 7 bases match TRBD1. The sequenced material came from PBMCs. The CDR3 nucleotides read TGTGCCAGCAGACAGACAGGGTACACTGAAGCTTTCTTT. As protein: CASRQTGYTEAFF. Full variable domain (rest looked up from reference TRBV7-3 and TRBJ1-1): GAGVSQTPSNKVTEKGKYVELRCDPISGHTALYWYRQSLGQGPEFLIYFQGTGAADDSGLPNDRFFAVRPEGSVSTLKIQRTERGDSAVYLCASRQTGYTEAFFGQGTRLTVV.